This T cell receptor (beta chain) derives from a study of sequential checkpoint blockade in melanoma. This clone was counted at least ten times. The repertoire was sequenced with immunoSEQ multiplex PCR; TCRdb's copy has only in-frame clones and lacks some. The repertoire holds about 6,000 clones, with roughly a fifth as singletons. As to treatment: randomized to nivolumab then ipilimumab (arm A) or the reverse (arm B). J gave up 6 bases and V 5 bases, and 14 bases lay outside the gene matches. Germline values: CDR1 SGHNT, CDR2 YENEEA. The CDR3 extends over 16 amino acids. The rearrangement joins TRBV11-3 to TRBJ2-3, with 7 bases matching TRBD2. The sequencing used tumor tissue (inferred from file names), collected from a patient given nivolumab and ipilimumab in sequence. This TCR came from a human donor with melanoma. CDR3 coding DNA: TGTGCCAGCAGCCCCCGGGCGGGAGCGGTCGGGGATACGCAGTATTTT. It specifies CASSPRAGAVGDTQYF.